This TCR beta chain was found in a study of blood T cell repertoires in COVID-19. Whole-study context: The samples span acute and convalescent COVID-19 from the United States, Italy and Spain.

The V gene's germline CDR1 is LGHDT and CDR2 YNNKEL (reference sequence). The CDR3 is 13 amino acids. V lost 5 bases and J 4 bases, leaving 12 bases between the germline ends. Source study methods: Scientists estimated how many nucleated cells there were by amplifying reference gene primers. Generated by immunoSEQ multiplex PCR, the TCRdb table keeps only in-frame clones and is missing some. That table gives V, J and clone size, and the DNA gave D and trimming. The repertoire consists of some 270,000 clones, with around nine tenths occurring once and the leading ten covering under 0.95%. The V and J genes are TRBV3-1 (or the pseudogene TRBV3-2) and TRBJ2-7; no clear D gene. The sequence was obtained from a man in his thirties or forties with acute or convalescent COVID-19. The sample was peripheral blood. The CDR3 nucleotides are TGTGCCAGCAGCTCCCTACTTTTATACGAGCAGTACTTC. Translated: CASSSLLLYEQYF.